The 5 T cell receptor beta chains below come from one sample, sequenced in a study of CD8 T cells in Susac syndrome. An input of about 0.45 to 1 ug of RNA was subjected to reverse transcription using random hexamers. Using its own MiXCR run on the immunoSEQ multiplex PCR reads, TCRdb lists one record per CDR3 protein. The sample carries about 150,000 distinct CDR3 sequences, about 95% recorded once. The source material was CD8+ T cells from PBMCs. The receptors were sampled from a human donor with Susac syndrome.

The gene calls are TRBV20-1 and TRBJ2-7; D possibly corresponds to TRBD2 (5 bases). Germline V lookup: CDR1 DFQATT, CDR2 SNEGSKA (reference sequence). The V end was cut by 3 bases, the J end by 0 bases, with 12 bases between. This CDR3 comprises 14 residues. The CDR3 DNA reads as TGCAGTGCTAGGAGAGCGGATAACTCCTACGAGCAGTACTTC. It specifies CSARRADNSYEQYF.

The chain couples TRBV27 to TRBJ1-2, with D perhaps TRBD1 (5 bases). Germline lookup yields CDR1 MNHEY and CDR2 SMNVEV (reference sequence). The V gene lost 9 bases and the J gene lost 8 bases, with 13 bases spanning the gap. This CDR3 has 11 amino acids. The CDR3 is CASWGFVGYTF. DNA of the CDR3: TGTGCCAGTTGGGGCTTCGTCGGCTACACCTTC.

The chain uses TRBV20-1 and TRBJ1-1; a possible D gene is TRBD1 (5 bases). The CDR3 loop spans 12 amino acids. V lost 1 base, J lost 3 bases, and 6 bases lay in between. Germline V lookup: CDR1 DFQATT, CDR2 SNEGSKA (reference sequence). CDR3 sequence reads: CSARVRDTEAFF. CDR3 in DNA: TGCAGTGCTAGAGTCAGGGACACTGAAGCTTTCTTT.

This chain joins TRBV12-3 or TRBV12-4 and TRBJ2-7, with D perhaps TRBD1 or TRBD2 (5 bases each). Trimming removed 4 bases at V and 4 bases at J, with 23 bases between. This CDR3 comprises 17 residues. The CDR3 DNA sequence: TGTGCCAGCAGTTCCCTCTCATCAGGGTCGGGGAGTTACGAGCAGTACTTC. It yields the protein CASSSLSSGSGSYEQYF.

This chain joins TRBV28 and TRBJ2-1; TRBD1 might be the D (5 bases). The V gene lost 6 bases and the J gene lost 4 bases, with 13 bases spanning the gap. The germline V gene encodes CDR1 MDHEN and CDR2 SYDVKM. The CDR3 contains 14 residues. The CDR3 coding sequence is TGTGCCAGCAGCCCGATCAGGGCTTACAATGAGCAGTTCTTC. Translated, it gives CASSPIRAYNEQFF.